One and the same sample provided the 10 T cell receptor beta chains below, sequenced in a study of shared clonotypes between healthy human individuals. Data came from immunoSEQ multiplex PCR; TCRdb stores just in-frame clones and leaves some out. Of 730,000 or so clones listed, roughly 78% are singletons. Specimen: memory CD4+ T cells sorted from blood. As for subset: CD45RA-negative fraction. The receptors originated from a woman under 40 in good health.

This clone was seen many times. The V and J genes are TRBV19 and TRBJ2-1, with 8 bases lining up with TRBD2. V shed 3 bases, J shed 7 bases, and the junction held 8 bases outside the gene matches. Germline CDR1 and CDR2: LNHDA and SQIVND (reference sequence). This CDR3 region has 15 residues. CDR3 in amino acids: CASSISTGGPNEQFF. The DNA for the CDR3 is TGTGCCAGTAGTATTTCTACGGGAGGGCCAAATGAGCAGTTCTTC.

V and J are TRBV6-5 and TRBJ2-7; D gene uncertain. Trimming took 7 bases from V and 0 from J, leaving 13 bases between them. Germline CDR1 MNHEY, CDR2 SVGAGI. The CDR3 extends over 14 amino acids. DNA for the CDR3: TGTGCCAGCAAAGAGGCCCACCTCTCCTACGAGCAGTACTTC. This translates into CASKEAHLSYEQYF.

The chain couples TRBV27 to TRBJ2-1; TRBD2 matches 10 bases. CDR1 and CDR2 from the germline V gene are MNHEY and SMNVEV (reference sequence). V was pared by 3 bases and J by 5 bases, with 4 bases of the junction left unmatched. This CDR3 comprises 15 residues. The CDR3 bases are TGTGCCAGCAGTTTCTCCCTAGCGGGAGACAATGAGCAGTTCTTC. Protein: CASSFSLAGDNEQFF.

A few counts support this clone. This sequence joins TRBV7-8 and TRBJ2-7; 14 nucleotides line up with TRBD2. The CDR3 has 15 amino acids. Germline-derived CDR1 and CDR2 are SGHVS and FQNEAQ. The V and J ends lost 5 bases and 3 bases, in that order; junction bases with no gene match: 3. The CDR3 DNA reads TGTGCCAGCAGCAAAGGGACTAGCGGGAGCTACGAGCAGTACTTC. Its translation: CASSKGTSGSYEQYF.

This clone was seen a handful of times. The rearrangement links TRBV23-1 to TRBJ2-4, with D hard to call. TRBV23-1 is classed as an ORF, of uncertain function. CDR3 length: 14 residues. Deletions cut 4 bases from V and 2 bases from J, with 9 bases between. CDR3 in DNA: TGCGCCAGCAGTCCCACGGTCCCCAAAAACATTCAGTACTTC. It encodes CASSPTVPKNIQYF.

The sample holds many counts of this clone. CDR3 sequence reads: CASSYPTDGWQPQHF. The CDR3 nucleotides are TGTGCCAGCAGTTACCCCACCGACGGGTGGCAGCCCCAGCATTTT. The V gene is TRBV6-6, the J gene TRBJ1-5, with D unresolved. The V gene lost 2 bases and the J gene lost 7 bases, with 15 bases spanning the gap. This CDR3 has 15 amino acids. Germline V gene data show CDR1 as MNHNY and CDR2 as SVGAGI (reference sequence).

The genes are TRBV7-3 and TRBJ2-1, with 8 bases fitting TRBD2. Germline assignment: CDR1 SGHTA and CDR2 FQGTGA. The J segment lost 7 bases and the V segment lost 5 bases, leaving 7 bases of the junction unmatched. The CDR3 has 14 amino acids. The CDR3: CASSTTTSANEQFF. CDR3 DNA sequence: TGTGCCAGCAGCACAACGACTAGCGCAAATGAGCAGTTCTTC. The full variable domain, its missing parts supplied by reference TRBV7-3 and TRBJ2-1, is GAGVSQTPSNKVTEKGKYVELRCDPISGHTALYWYRQSLGQGPEFLIYFQGTGAADDSGLPNDRFFAVRPEGSVSTLKIQRTERGDSAVYLCASSTTTSANEQFFGPGTRLTVL.

This chain connects TRBV11-2 to TRBJ2-7, with D perhaps being TRBD1 or TRBD2 (5 bases each). This CDR3 region has 14 residues. Germline loops: CDR1 SGHAT, CDR2 FQNNGV. V was shortened by 1 base and J by 3 bases, with 10 bases between the two germline ends. CDR3 sequence reads: CASSLGDGIYEQYF. Here the CDR3 DNA reads TGTGCCAGCAGCTTAGGGGACGGGATCTACGAGCAGTACTTC.

J is TRBJ1-4 and V is TRBV11-2; 7 bases are a match to TRBD1. Germline V gene data show CDR1 as SGHAT and CDR2 as FQNNGV. This CDR3 contains 14 residues. The V gene end was trimmed by 4 bases and the J gene end by 3 bases; junction bases not matched to a gene: 2. CDR3 region: CASSSDRSNEKLFF. CDR3 DNA sequence: TGTGCCAGCAGCTCGGACAGGTCTAATGAAAAACTGTTTTTT. Looking up the rest from reference TRBV11-2 and TRBJ1-4 gives the full variable domain: EAGVAQSPRYKIIEKRQSVAFWCNPISGHATLYWYQQILGQGPKLLIQFQNNGVVDDSQLPKDRFSAERLKGVDSTLKIQPAKLEDSAVYLCASSSDRSNEKLFFGSGTQLSVL.

The rearrangement links TRBV5-1 to TRBJ2-2, with TRBD1 matching 10 bases. J lost 7 bases, V lost 7 bases, and 4 bases had no gene match. This CDR3 spans 13 amino acids. Germline V gene data show CDR1 as SGHRS and CDR2 as YFSETQ. CDR3 amino acids: CASDRGQDGELFF. In DNA form, the CDR3 reads TGCGCCAGCGACAGGGGGCAAGACGGGGAGCTGTTTTTT.